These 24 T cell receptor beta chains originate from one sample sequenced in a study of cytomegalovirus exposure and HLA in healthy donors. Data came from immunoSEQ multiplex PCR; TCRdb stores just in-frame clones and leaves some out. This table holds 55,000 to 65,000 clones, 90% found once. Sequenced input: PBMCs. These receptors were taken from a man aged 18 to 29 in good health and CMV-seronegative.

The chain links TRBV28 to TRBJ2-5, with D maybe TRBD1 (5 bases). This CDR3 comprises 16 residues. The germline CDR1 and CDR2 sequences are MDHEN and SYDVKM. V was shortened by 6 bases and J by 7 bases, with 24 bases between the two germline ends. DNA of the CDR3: TGTGCCAGCAGCCACCCGGAGTGGGGCGTTCGTGGGACCCAGTACTTC. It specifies CASSHPEWGVRGTQYF.

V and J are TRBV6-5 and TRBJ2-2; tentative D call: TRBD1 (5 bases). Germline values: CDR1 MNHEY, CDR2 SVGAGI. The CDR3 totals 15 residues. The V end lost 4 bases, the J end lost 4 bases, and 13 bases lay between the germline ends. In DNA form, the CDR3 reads TGTGCCAGCAGTTCAATCCAGGGATTCACCGGGGAGCTGTTTTTT. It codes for CASSSIQGFTGELFF.

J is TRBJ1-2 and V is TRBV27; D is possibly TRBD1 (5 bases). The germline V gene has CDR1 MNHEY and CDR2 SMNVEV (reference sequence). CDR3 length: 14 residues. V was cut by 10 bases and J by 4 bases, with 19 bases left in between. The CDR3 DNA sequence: TGTGCCACCAAAGGGGTATTGGAGCCCTATGGCTACACCTTC. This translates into CATKGVLEPYGYTF.

CDR3 in amino acids: CASSVGLAGGLRTGELFF. CDR3 DNA sequence: TGTGCCAGCAGCGTGGGACTAGCGGGAGGGTTAAGGACCGGGGAGCTGTTTTTT. The chain links TRBV9 to TRBJ2-2, with TRBD2 identical over 16 bases. The V gene end was trimmed by 2 bases and the J gene end by 5 bases; junction bases not matched to a gene: 6. The germline gives CDR1 SGDLS, CDR2 YYNGEE. The CDR3 totals 18 residues.

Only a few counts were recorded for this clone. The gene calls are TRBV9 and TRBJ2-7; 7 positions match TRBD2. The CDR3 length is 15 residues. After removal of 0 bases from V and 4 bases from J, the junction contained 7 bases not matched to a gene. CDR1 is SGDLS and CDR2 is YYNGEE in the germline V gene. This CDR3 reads CASSVEGGSGYEQYF. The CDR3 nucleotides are TGTGCCAGCAGCGTAGAGGGCGGGAGTGGGTACGAGCAGTACTTC.

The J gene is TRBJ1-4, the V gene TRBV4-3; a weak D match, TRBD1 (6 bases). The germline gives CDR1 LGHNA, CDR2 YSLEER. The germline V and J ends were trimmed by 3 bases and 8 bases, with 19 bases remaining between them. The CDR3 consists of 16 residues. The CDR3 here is CASSHDTGMRREKLFF. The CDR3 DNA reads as TGCGCCAGCAGCCATGATACAGGGATGAGGCGGGAAAAACTGTTTTTT.

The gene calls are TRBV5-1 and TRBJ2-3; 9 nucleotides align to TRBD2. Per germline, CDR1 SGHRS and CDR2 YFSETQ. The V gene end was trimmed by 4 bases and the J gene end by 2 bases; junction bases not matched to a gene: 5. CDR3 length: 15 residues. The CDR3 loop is CASSPWGLATDTQYF. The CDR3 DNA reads TGCGCCAGCAGCCCCTGGGGACTAGCCACAGATACGCAGTATTTT.

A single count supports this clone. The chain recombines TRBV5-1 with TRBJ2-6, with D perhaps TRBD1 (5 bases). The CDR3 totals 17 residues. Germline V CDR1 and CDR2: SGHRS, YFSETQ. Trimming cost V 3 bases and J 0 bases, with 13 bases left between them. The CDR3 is CASSSTTDTSGANVLTF. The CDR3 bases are TGCGCCAGCAGCTCCACGACAGACACCTCTGGGGCCAACGTCCTGACTTTC.

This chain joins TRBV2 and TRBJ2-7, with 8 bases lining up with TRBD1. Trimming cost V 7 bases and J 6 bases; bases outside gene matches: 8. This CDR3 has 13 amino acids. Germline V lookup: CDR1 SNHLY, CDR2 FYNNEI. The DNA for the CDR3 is TGTGCCAGCAATGGAGGACAGGGTGGCGAGCAGTACTTC. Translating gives CASNGGQGGEQYF.

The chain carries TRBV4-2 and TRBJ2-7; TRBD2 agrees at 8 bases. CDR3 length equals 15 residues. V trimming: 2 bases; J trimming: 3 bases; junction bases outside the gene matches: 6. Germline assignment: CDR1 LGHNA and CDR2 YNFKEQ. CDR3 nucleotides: TGTGCCAGCAGCCAACAATACGGGACTAGCTACGAGCAGTACTTC. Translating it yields CASSQQYGTSYEQYF.

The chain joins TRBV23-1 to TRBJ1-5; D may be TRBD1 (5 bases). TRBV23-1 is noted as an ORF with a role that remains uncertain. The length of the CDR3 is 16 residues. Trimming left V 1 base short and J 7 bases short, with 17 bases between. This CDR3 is CASSQLVRQGGQPQHF. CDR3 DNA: TGCGCCAGCAGTCAATTGGTTAGGCAGGGAGGACAGCCCCAGCATTTT.

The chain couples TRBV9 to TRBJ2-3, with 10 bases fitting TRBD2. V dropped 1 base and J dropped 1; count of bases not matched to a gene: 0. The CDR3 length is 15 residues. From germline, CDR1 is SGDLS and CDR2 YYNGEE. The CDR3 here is CASSVLAGGTDTQYF. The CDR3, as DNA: TGTGCCAGCAGCGTACTAGCGGGGGGCACAGATACGCAGTATTTT.

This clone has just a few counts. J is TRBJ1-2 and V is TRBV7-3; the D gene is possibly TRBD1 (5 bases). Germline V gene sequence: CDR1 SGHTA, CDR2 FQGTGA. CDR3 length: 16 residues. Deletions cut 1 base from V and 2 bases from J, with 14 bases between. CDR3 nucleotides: TGTGCCAGCAGCTTAATGGGGGGACCACAAAACTATGGCTACACCTTC. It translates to CASSLMGGPQNYGYTF. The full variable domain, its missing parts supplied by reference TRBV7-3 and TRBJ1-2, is GAGVSQTPSNKVTEKGKYVELRCDPISGHTALYWYRQSLGQGPEFLIYFQGTGAADDSGLPNDRFFAVRPEGSVSTLKIQRTERGDSAVYLCASSLMGGPQNYGYTFGSGTRLTVV.

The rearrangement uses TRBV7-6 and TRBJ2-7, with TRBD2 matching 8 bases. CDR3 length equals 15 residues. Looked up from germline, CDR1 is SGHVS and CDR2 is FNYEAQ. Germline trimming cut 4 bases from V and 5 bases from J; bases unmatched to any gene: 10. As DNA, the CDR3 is TGTGCCAGCAGCTCCGAAGCGGGAGTCAGGAACGAGCAGTACTTC. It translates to CASSSEAGVRNEQYF.

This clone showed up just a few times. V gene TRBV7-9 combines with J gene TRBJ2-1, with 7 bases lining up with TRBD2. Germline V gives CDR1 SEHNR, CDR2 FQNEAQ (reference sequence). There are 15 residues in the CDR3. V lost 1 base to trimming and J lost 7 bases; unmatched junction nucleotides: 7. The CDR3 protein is CASSLGPMGGNEQFF. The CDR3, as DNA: TGTGCCAGCAGCTTAGGCCCGATGGGGGGGAATGAGCAGTTCTTC.

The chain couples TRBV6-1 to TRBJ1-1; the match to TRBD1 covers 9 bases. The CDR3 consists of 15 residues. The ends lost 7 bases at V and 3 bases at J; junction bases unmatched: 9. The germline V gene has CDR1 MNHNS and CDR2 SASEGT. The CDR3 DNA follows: TGTGCCAGCATAACAGGGGGCGCAAGGGACACTGAAGCTTTCTTT. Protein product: CASITGGARDTEAFF.

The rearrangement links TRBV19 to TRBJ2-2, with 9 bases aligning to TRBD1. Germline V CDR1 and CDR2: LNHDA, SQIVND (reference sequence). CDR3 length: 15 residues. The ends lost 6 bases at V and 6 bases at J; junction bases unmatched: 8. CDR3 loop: CASRTRDRAPGELFF. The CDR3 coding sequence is TGTGCCAGTAGAACCCGGGACAGGGCCCCCGGGGAGCTGTTTTTT.

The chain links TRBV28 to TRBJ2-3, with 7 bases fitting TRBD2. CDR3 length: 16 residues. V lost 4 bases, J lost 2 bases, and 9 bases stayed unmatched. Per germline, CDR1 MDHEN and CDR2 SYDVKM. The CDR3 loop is CASSSRAGAPTDTQYF. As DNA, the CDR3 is TGTGCCAGCAGTTCGAGGGCGGGAGCGCCCACAGATACGCAGTATTTT.

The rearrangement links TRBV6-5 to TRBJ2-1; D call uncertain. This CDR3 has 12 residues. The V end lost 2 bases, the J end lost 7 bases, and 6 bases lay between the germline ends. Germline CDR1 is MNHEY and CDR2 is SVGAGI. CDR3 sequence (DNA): TGTGCCAGCAGTTACCCAACTAATGAGCAGTTCTTC. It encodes CASSYPTNEQFF.

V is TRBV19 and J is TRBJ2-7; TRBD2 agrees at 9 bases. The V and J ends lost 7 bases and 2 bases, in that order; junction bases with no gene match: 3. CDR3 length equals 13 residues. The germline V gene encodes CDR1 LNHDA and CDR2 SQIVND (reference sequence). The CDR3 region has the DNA TGTGCCAGTAAGCTAGCGGGGACCTACGAGCAGTACTTC. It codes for CASKLAGTYEQYF.

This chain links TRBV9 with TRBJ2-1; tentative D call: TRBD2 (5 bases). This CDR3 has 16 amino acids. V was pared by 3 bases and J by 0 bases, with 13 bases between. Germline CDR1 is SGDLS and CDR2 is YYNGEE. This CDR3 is CASSAGSGSSYNEQFF. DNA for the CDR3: TGTGCCAGCAGCGCTGGAAGCGGCAGCTCCTACAATGAGCAGTTCTTC. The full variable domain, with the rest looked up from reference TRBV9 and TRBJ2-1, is DSGVTQTPKHLITATGQRVTLRCSPRSGDLSVYWYQQSLDQGLQFLIQYYNGEERAKGNILERFSAQQFPDLHSELNLSSLELGDSALYFCASSAGSGSSYNEQFFGPGTRLTVL.

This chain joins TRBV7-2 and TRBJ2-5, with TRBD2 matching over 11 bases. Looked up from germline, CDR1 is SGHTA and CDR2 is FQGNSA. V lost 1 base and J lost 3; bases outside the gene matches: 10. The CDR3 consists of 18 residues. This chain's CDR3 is CASSLDVWTSGLKETQYF. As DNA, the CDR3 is TGTGCCAGCAGCTTAGATGTTTGGACTAGCGGGCTAAAAGAGACCCAGTACTTC.

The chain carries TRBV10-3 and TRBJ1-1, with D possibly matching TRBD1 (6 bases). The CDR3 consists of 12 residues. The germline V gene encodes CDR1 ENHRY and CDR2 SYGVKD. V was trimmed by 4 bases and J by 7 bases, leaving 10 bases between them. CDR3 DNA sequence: TGTGCCATCAGTGGGAAGGGGGTTGAAGCTTTCTTT. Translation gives CAISGKGVEAFF.

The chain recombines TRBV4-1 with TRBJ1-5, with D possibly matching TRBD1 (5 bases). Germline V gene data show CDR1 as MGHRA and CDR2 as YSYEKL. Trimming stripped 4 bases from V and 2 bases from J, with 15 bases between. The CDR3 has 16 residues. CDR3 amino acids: CASSLSGGSGNQPQHF. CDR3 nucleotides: TGCGCCAGCAGCCTCAGTGGGGGGTCGGGCAATCAGCCCCAGCATTTT.